The subject of this entry is one T cell receptor (beta chain). The antigen remains unidentified. From the RT-PCR reads, TCRdb called clonotypes with MiXCR, one entry per CDR3 protein. This sample has about 180,000 distinct CDR3 sequences, with about 9% found just once. V lost 3 bases to trimming and J lost 5 bases, with 10 bases between them. The CDR3 covers 12 residues. Per the germline V gene, CDR1 is DFQATT and CDR2 is SNEGSKA (reference sequence). This specimen belongs to a study of response to subunit inactivated influenza vaccine. Whole-study results and caveats: The authors proposed limited new T cell recruitment per seasonal influenza vaccination.

This receptor was identified in a man in his fifties or sixties who received an inactivated influenza vaccine. The material was non-naive T cells sorted from PBMCs, obtained on the day of vaccination. The V call is TRBV20-1, the J call TRBJ2-5; D not resolved. The CDR3 is CSASQIRETQYF. DNA for the CDR3: TGCAGTGCTAGCCAAATTAGGGAGACCCAGTACTTC.